The TCR beta chain under discussion was sequenced for a study of T cell responses to AZD1222 COVID-19 vaccine. Generated by immunoSEQ multiplex PCR, the TCRdb table keeps only in-frame clones and is missing some. The sample has about 100,000 clones, just under 95% seen once; the top ten hold roughly 2%. Comments on this clone: Its antigen is currently unknown.

Study results and caveats: Donor demographics were predominantly white British with a female majority; clonal diversity may be underestimated.

The CDR3 consists of 14 residues. Trimming removed 3 bases from V and 0 bases from J, with 8 bases in between. Per the germline V gene, CDR1 is KGHDR and CDR2 is SFDVKD. This TCR was sampled from an adult in good health. The rearrangement links TRBV24-1 to TRBJ2-7; D uncertain. The sequencing here drew on peripheral blood, taken on day 0 of AZD1222 vaccination. The CDR3 spells CATSDTRSSYEQYF. CDR3 bases: TGTGCCACCAGTGATACCCGGAGCTCCTACGAGCAGTACTTC.